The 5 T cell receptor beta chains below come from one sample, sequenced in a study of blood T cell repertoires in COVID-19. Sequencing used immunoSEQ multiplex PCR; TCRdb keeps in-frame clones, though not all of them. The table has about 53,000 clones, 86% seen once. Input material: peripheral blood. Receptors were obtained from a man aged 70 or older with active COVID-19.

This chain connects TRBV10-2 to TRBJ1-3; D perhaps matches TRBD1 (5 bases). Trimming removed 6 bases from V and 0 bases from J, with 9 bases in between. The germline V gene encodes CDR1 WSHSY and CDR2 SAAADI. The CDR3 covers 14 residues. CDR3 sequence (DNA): TGCGCCAGCAGCCAGGGTTTCTCTGGAAACACCATATATTTT. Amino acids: CASSQGFSGNTIYF.

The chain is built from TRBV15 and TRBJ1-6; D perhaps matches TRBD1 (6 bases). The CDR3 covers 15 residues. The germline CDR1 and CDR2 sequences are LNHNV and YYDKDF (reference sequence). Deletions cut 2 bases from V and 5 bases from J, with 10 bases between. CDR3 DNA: TGTGCCACCAGCAGATCGGGACAAGATAATTCACCCCTCCACTTT. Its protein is CATSRSGQDNSPLHF.

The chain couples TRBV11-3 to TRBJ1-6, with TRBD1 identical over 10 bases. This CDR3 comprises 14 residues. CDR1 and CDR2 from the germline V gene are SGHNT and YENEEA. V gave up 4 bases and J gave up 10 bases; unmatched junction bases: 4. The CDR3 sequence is CASSSGQGESPLHF. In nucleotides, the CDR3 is TGTGCCAGCAGCTCCGGACAGGGGGAGTCACCCCTCCACTTT.

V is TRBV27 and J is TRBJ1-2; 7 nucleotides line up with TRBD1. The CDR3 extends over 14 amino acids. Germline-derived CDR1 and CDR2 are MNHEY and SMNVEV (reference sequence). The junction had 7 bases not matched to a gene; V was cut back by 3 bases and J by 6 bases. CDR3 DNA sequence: TGTGCCAGCAGTTTGACAGGGTCATACGATGGCTACACCTTC. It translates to CASSLTGSYDGYTF.

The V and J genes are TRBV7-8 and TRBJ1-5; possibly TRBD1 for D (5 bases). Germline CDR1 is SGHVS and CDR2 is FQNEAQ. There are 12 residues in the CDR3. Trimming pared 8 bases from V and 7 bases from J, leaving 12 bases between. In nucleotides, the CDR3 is TGTGCCAGCGCCCGGAGGGGCCAGCCCCAGCATTTT. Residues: CASARRGQPQHF.